This TCR beta chain was sequenced in a study of T-cell memory formation after mild COVID-19. In germline, CDR1 is MGHRA, CDR2 YSYEKL. The CDR3 contains 15 residues. Trimming removed 1 base at V and 4 bases at J, with 14 bases between. This clonotype has just a few counts. No antigen is known for it. Findings and caveats of the study: Researchers report contracting CD4+ clones mostly in CM and EM, with CD8+ clones in EMRA. Day 37-peaking second-wave clones had unconfirmed SARS-CoV-2 specificity. There was a balanced CD4/CD8 profile in clones contracting day 15 to 85, and later expanders leaned CD4+. Some responding clones appeared in pre-infection memory, suggesting cross-reactive memory joined.

TCRdb ran MiXCR on the 5' RACE reads and lists one entry per CDR3 protein. The sample has hundreds of thousands of distinct CDR3 sequences; roughly 20% are singletons. This TCR came from an adult woman who had mild COVID-19 (a few samples of this study predate the infection). Cell type and time point are not known. V is TRBV4-1 and J is TRBJ2-7, with D possibly matching TRBD1 (5 bases). Sequencing input: PBMCs or a T cell subset sorted from them (not recorded which). The CDR3, as DNA: TGCGCCAGCAGCCAAGTAGGAAGCAAGGGGTACGAGCAGTACTTC. It codes for CASSQVGSKGYEQYF.